This T cell receptor beta chain was sequenced during a study of blood T cells in healthy people across ages. Study outcomes and limitations: Age advanced and TCR beta diversity per million T cells fell, roughly linearly.

Remarks on this clonotype: Its cognate antigen is unknown.

A J-beta primer mix and a sample-barcoded 5' primer were used in a second PCR of roughly 7 to 12 cycles. TCRdb fed the 5' RACE reads into MiXCR, producing one record per CDR3 protein. The repertoire includes about 830,000 distinct CDR3 sequences, approximately 59% of them detected once, and about 30% sits in the top ten. Per-sample PBMC isolation yielded at least 7 million cells. RNA extraction gave at least 5 micrograms of total RNA per sample. The source of this sequence is a man aged 25 to 40 in good health. Sequenced sample: blood.

The CDR3 region has the DNA TGTGCCAGCAGTTTGAGAACAGCCGTCATGAACACTGAAGCTTTCTTT. Translating gives CASSLRTAVMNTEAFF. This chain connects TRBV28 to TRBJ1-1; D unresolved. Trimming took 3 bases from V and 0 from J, leaving 14 bases between them. The CDR3 is made up of 16 amino acids. CDR1 is MDHEN, CDR2 SYDVKM, per germline.